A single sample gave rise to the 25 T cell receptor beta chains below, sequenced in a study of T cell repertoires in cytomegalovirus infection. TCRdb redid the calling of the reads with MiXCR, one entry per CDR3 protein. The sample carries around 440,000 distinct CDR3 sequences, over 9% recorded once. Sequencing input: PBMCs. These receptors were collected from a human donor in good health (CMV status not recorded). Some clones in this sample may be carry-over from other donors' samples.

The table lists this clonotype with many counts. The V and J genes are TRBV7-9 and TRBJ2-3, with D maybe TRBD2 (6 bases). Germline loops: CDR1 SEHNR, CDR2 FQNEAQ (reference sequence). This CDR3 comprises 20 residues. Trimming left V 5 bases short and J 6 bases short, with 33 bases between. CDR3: CASSPGGGFSVLKGSDTQYF. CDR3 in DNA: TGTGCCAGCAGCCCTGGTGGAGGGTTCTCTGTCTTAAAAGGGTCGGATACGCAGTATTTT.

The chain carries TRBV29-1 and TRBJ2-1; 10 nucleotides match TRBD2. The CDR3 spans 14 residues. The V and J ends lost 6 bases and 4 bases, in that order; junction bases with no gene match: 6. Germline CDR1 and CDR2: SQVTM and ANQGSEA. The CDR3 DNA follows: TGCAGCGTCGGGACTAGCGCTACGTACAATGAGCAGTTCTTC. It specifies CSVGTSATYNEQFF.

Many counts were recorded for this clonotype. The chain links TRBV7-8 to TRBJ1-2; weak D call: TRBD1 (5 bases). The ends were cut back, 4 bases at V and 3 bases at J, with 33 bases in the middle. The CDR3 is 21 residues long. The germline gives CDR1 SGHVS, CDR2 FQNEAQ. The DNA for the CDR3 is TGTGCCAGCAGCTCGCCTTATGTAAGAGGATATAGGGGCCTTGGCGACTATGGCTACACCTTC. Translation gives CASSSPYVRGYRGLGDYGYTF.

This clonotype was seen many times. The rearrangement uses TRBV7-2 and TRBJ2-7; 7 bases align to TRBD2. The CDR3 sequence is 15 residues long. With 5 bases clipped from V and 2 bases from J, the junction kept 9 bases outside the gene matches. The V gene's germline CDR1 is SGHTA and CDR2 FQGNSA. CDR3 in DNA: TGTGCCAGCAGCCGTTCATCGGGAGGCGCCTACGAGCAGTACTTC. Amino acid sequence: CASSRSSGGAYEQYF. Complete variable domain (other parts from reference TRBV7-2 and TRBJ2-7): GAGVSQSPSNKVTEKGKDVELRCDPISGHTALYWYRQSLGQGLEFLIYFQGNSAPDKSGLPSDRFSAERTGGSVSTLTIQRTQQEDSAVYLCASSRSSGGAYEQYFGPGTRLTVT.

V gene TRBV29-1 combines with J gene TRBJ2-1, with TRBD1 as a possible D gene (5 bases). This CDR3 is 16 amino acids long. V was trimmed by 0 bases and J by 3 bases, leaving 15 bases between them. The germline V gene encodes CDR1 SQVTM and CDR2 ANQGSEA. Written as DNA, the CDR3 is TGCAGCGTTGAAGATCTAGGGCAGGGAAACTACAATGAGCAGTTCTTC. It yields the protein CSVEDLGQGNYNEQFF.

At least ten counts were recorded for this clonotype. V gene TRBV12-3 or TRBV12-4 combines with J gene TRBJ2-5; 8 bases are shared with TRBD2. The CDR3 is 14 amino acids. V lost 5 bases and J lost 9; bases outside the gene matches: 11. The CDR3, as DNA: TGTGCCAGCAGTCATACTAGCGGCATCGGTCCCCAGTACTTC. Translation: CASSHTSGIGPQYF.

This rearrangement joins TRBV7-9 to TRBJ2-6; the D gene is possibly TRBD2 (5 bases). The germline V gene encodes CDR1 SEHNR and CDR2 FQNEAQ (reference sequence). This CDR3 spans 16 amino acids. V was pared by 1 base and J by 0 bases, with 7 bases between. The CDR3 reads CASSLGAGSGANVLTF. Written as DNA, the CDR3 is TGTGCCAGCAGCTTAGGGGCGGGCTCTGGGGCCAACGTCCTGACTTTC.

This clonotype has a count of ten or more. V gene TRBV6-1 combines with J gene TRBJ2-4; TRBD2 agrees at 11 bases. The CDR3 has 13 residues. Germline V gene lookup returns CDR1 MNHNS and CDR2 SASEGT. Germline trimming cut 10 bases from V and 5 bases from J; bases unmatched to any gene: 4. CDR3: CATQTSGENIQYF. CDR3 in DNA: TGTGCCACCCAGACTAGCGGGGAAAACATTCAGTACTTC.

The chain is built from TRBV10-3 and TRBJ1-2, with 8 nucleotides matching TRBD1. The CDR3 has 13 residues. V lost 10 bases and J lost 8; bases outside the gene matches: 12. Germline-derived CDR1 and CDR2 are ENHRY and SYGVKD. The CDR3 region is CANTPDRDDGYTF. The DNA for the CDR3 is TGTGCCAACACCCCGGACAGGGATGACGGCTACACCTTC.

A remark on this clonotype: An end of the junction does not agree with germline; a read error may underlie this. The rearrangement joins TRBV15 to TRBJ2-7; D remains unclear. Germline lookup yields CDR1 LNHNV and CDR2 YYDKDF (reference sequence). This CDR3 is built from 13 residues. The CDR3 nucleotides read TGTGTCACCAGCAGAGATGGGCAGGTCGAGCAGTACTTC. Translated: CVTSRDGQVEQYF. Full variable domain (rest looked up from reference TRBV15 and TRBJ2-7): DAMVIQNPRYQVTQFGKPVTLSCSQTLNHNVMYWYQQKSSQAPKLLFHYYDKDFNNEADTPDNFQSRRPNTSFCFLDIRSPGLGDTAMYLCVTSRDGQVEQYFGPGTRLTVT.

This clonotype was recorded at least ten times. This chain's CDR3 is CASSFQIGAYEQYF. The CDR3 coding sequence is TGTGCCAGCAGCTTTCAAATCGGTGCCTACGAGCAGTACTTC. The chain employs TRBV7-2 and TRBJ2-7; D is undetermined. Germline V gene sequence: CDR1 SGHTA, CDR2 FQGNSA. This CDR3 spans 14 amino acids. With 3 bases removed from V and 2 bases from J, the gap between germline ends came to 11 bases.

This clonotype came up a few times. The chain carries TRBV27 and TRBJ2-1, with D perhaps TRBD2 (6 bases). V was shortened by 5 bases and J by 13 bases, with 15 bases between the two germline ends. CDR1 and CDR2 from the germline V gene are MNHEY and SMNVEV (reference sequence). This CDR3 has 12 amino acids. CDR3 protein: CASSALSAGQFF. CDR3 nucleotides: TGTGCCAGCAGTGCCCTCTCCGCGGGACAGTTCTTC.

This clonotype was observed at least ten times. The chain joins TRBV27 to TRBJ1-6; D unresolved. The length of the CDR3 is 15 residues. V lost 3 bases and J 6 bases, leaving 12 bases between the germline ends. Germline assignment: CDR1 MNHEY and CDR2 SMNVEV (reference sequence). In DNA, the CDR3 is TGTGCCAGCAGTTTGGAGGTGGGCCCTAATTCACCCCTCCACTTT. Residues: CASSLEVGPNSPLHF.

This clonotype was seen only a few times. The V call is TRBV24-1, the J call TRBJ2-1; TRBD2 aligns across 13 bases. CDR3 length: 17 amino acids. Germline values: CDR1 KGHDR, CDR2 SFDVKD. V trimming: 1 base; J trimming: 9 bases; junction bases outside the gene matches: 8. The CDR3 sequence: CATSDLFTSGRVGEQFF. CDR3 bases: TGTGCCACCAGTGATTTATTTACTAGCGGGAGGGTTGGTGAGCAGTTCTTC.

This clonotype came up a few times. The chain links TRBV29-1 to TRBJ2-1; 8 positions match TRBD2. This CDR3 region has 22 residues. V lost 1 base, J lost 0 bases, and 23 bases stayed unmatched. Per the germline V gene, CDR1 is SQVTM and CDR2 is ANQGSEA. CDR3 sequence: CSVEGQEDGSGIMGPSYNEQFF. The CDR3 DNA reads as TGCAGCGTTGAAGGGCAGGAGGATGGTAGCGGGATAATGGGGCCCTCCTACAATGAGCAGTTCTTC.

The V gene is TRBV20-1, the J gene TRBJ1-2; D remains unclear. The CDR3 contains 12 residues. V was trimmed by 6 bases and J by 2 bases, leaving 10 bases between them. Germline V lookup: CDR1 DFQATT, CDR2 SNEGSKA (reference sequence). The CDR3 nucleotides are TGCAGTGCCTTGGATAACAACTATGGCTACACCTTC. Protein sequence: CSALDNNYGYTF.

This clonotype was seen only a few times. The CDR3 sequence: CASSIAGTGGGGQPQHF. For the CDR3, the DNA is TGTGCCAGTAGTATAGCCGGGACAGGGGGAGGAGGTCAGCCCCAGCATTTT. The rearrangement links TRBV19 to TRBJ1-5; 11 bases are a match to TRBD1. CDR3 length: 17 residues. Looked up from germline, CDR1 is LNHDA and CDR2 is SQIVND (reference sequence). V shed 1 base and J 6 bases; nucleotides not matched to a gene: 8. Variable domain in full (rest from reference TRBV19 and TRBJ1-5): DGGITQSPKYLFRKEGQNVTLSCEQNLNHDAMYWYRQDPGQGLRLIYYSQIVNDFQKGDIAEGYSVSREKKESFPLTVTSAQKNPTAFYLCASSIAGTGGGGQPQHFGDGTRLSIL.

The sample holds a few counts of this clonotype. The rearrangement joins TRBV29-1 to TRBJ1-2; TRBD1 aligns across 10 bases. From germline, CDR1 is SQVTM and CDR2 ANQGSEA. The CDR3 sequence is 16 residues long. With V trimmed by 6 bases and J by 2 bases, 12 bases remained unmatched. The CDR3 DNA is TGCAGCGTCAAAGGACAGGGGGAGTATCAAAACTATGGCTACACCTTC. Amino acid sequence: CSVKGQGEYQNYGYTF.

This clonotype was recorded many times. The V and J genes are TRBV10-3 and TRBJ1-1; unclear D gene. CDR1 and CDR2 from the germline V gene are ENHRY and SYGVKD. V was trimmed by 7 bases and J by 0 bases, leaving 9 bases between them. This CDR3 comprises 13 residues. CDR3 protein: CAIKDFMNTEAFF. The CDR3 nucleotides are TGTGCCATCAAGGACTTCATGAACACTGAAGCTTTCTTT.

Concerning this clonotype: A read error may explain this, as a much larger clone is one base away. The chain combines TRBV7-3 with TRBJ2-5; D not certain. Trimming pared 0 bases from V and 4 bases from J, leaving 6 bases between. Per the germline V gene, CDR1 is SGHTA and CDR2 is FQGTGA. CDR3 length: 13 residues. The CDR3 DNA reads TGTGCCAGCAGCTTAACAGCTCTAGAGACCCAGTACTTC. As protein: CASSLTALETQYF.

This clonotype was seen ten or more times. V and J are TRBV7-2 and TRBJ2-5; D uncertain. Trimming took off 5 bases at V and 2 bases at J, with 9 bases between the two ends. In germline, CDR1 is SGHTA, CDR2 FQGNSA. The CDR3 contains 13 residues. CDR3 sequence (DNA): TGTGCCAGCAGCCCATTTGGTCAAGAGACCCAGTACTTC. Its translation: CASSPFGQETQYF.

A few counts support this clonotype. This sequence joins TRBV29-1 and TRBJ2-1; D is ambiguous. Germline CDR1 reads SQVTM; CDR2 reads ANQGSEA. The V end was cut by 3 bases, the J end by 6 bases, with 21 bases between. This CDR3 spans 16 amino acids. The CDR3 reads CSVEWPTTLRPNEQFF. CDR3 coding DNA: TGCAGCGTTGAGTGGCCTACGACTTTGAGACCCAATGAGCAGTTCTTC.

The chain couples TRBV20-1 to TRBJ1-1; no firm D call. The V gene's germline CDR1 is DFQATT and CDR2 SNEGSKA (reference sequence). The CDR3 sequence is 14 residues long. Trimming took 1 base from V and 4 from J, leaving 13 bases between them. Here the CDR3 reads CSARAGRRSTEAFF. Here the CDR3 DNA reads TGCAGTGCTAGAGCGGGGAGACGAAGCACTGAAGCTTTCTTT.

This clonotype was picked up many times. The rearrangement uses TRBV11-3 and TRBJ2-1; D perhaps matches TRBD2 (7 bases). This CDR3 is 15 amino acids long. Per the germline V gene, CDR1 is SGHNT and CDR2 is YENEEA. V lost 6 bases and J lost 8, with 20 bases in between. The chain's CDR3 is CASSPGGGSSDEQFF. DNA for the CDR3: TGTGCCAGCAGTCCTGGGGGCGGGAGTAGCGATGAGCAGTTCTTC. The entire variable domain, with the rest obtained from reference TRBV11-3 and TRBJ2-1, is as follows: EAGVVQSPRYKIIEKKQPVAFWCNPISGHNTLYWYLQNLGQGPELLIRYENEEAVDDSQLPKDRFSAERLKGVDSTLKIQPAELGDSAVYLCASSPGGGSSDEQFFGPGTRLTVL.

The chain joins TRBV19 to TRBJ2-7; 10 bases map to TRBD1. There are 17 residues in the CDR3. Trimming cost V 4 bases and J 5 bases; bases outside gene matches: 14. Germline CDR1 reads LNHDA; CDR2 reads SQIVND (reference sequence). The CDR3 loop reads CASSTGQGDPFLDEQYF. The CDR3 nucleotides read TGTGCCAGTAGTACCGGACAGGGGGACCCATTTCTGGACGAGCAGTACTTC.